The clone carrying this T cell receptor beta chain occurred a few times. The antigen is undetermined. The donors formed part of the roughly 120-subject validation cohort, distinct from the approximately 640-subject first cohort. Data came from immunoSEQ multiplex PCR; TCRdb stores just in-frame clones and leaves some out. The data contain about 98,000 clones, over 75% of them singletons. This sample was included in a study of cytomegalovirus exposure and HLA in healthy donors. Study at large: The approximately 120 validation repertoires, a later analysis reported, used the same platform as the approximately 700 first-cohort repertoires. Regarding the study as a whole: The study designated 150 or so TCR beta chains cytomegalovirus-associated. High sensitivity and specificity were reportedly achieved when the classifier diagnosed cytomegalovirus status.

The germline gives CDR1 LGHNA, CDR2 YSLEER. The CDR3 is 13 residues long. With 1 base removed from V and 1 base from J, the gap between germline ends came to 4 bases. The sample comprised PBMCs. This TCR was sampled from a man aged 18 to 30 in good health and CMV-seropositive. The chain links TRBV4-3 to TRBJ1-1; the D is unclear. The CDR3 region is CASSQGENTEAFF. Written as DNA, the CDR3 is TGCGCCAGCAGCCAAGGAGAGAACACTGAAGCTTTCTTT.